This T cell receptor (beta chain) was obtained from a study of siplizumab effects on memory and regulatory T cells. Sequencing used immunoSEQ multiplex PCR; TCRdb keeps in-frame clones, though not all of them. Found here are over 55,000 clones, approximately 82% of them singletons; the top ten hold approximately 3.4%. A word on this clone: Antigen: not known.

Unstimulated naive, memory, effector memory and TEMRA subsets were also sequenced, drawn from three donor pairs. General study findings and limits: Researchers did not confirm the suppressive function of proliferating Tregs from siplizumab cultures.

CDR3 length: 14 amino acids. Germline values: CDR1 SNHLY, CDR2 FYNNEI. Trimming took off 3 bases at V and 0 bases at J, with 9 bases between the two ends. The V call is TRBV2, the J call TRBJ2-7, with D tentatively TRBD2 (5 bases). The sequenced sample consisted of memory CD4+ T cells sorted from blood. The sequence was collected from a human donor in good health. CDR3 sequence (DNA): TGTGCCAGCAGTGACCAGGACTTCTCCTACGAGCAGTACTTC. Translation gives CASSDQDFSYEQYF.